What follows is one TCR beta chain and its context. Its antigen is not identified. Method: immunoSEQ multiplex PCR; TCRdb's copy keeps in-frame clones and lacks some. The sample lists about 5,400 clones; 65% to 80% were seen once. Patients had resection in Japan or China between the mid-2010s and the late 2010s. Two lung cancer pathologists independently confirmed each histologic diagnosis. This sample was included in a study of immune evolution from preneoplasia to lung adenocarcinoma. Study-wide results and caveats: Later-stage lesions appeared to have more T cells, more diversity, less clonality.

The V gene's germline CDR1 is GTSNPN and CDR2 SVGIG (reference sequence). CDR3 length equals 13 residues. V lost 8 bases, J lost 4 bases, and 14 bases lay in between. Sample: FFPE adjacent normal lung tissue. The rearrangement joins TRBV30 to TRBJ2-2; weak D call: TRBD2 (6 bases). The sequence was obtained from a person aged 65-85 years with lung adenocarcinoma. CDR3 in DNA: TGTGCCGGCCTGGGACTTGGCACCGGGGAGCTGTTTTTT. Translation gives CAGLGLGTGELFF. The whole variable domain, remainder taken from reference TRBV30 and TRBJ2-2, is SQTIHQWPATLVQPVGSPLSLECTVEGTSNPNLYWYRQAAGRGLQLLFYSVGIGQISSEVPQNLSASRPQDRQFILSSKKLLLSDSGFYLCAGLGLGTGELFFGEGSRLTVL.